The 19 T cell receptor beta chains listed next were all sequenced from one sample in a study of somatic mutations in cytotoxic T cells in rheumatoid arthritis. Assay used: immunoSEQ multiplex PCR; TCRdb lists only in-frame clones, some missing. The data show 10,000 to 12,000 clones, 70% to 90% seen once. Input material: CD8+ T cells sorted from blood. These receptors were taken from an adult with rheumatoid arthritis.

This clone appeared a few times. As DNA, the CDR3 is TGCGCCAGCAGCCATTGGGGTCTCTCTGGAAACACCATATATTTT. It encodes CASSHWGLSGNTIYF. The chain is built from TRBV4-1 and TRBJ1-3, with D hard to call. This CDR3 is built from 15 residues. Trimming left V 3 bases short and J 0 bases short, with 9 bases between. The germline V gene has CDR1 MGHRA and CDR2 YSYEKL.

This chain uses TRBV2 with TRBJ1-1, with 8 bases identical to TRBD1. CDR3 length equals 18 residues. Per the germline V gene, CDR1 is SNHLY and CDR2 is FYNNEI. J was trimmed by 4 bases and V by 4 bases; bases with no gene match: 17. The CDR3 sequence is CASSGGRQGSARGTEAFF. The CDR3 DNA reads TGTGCCAGCAGTGGTGGGCGACAGGGGAGCGCCCGGGGCACTGAAGCTTTCTTT.

This sequence joins TRBV4-1 and TRBJ2-3; D may correspond to TRBD1 or TRBD2 (5 bases each). Germline V CDR1 and CDR2: MGHRA, YSYEKL. V was clipped by 0 bases and J by 0 bases, with 10 bases between them. This CDR3 is built from 16 residues. CDR3 coding DNA: TGCGCCAGCAGCCAAGAGGGGGATACTAGCACAGATACGCAGTATTTT. This encodes CASSQEGDTSTDTQYF.

The J gene is TRBJ2-3, the V gene TRBV4-2; D is possibly TRBD1 (6 bases). The ends were cut back, 4 bases at V and 0 bases at J, with 17 bases in the middle. Germline V gene sequence: CDR1 LGHNA, CDR2 YNFKEQ. The CDR3 spans 17 residues. DNA of the CDR3: TGTGCCAGCAGCCTGTTCCAGGGACAAACTAGCACAGATACGCAGTATTTT. This gives the protein CASSLFQGQTSTDTQYF.

The rearrangement links TRBV21-1 to TRBJ2-3; no check of the table's D call, TRBD2, against the DNA was made. TRBV21-1 has pseudogene status. This CDR3 has 16 amino acids. The CDR3 loop reads CASSLRTSGVTDTQYF. CDR3 sequence (DNA): TGTGCCAGCAGCCTCCGGACTAGCGGGGTAACAGATACGCAGTATTTT.

The J gene is TRBJ2-7, the V gene TRBV19, with 9 nucleotides matching TRBD1. The CDR3 covers 14 residues. Germline loops: CDR1 LNHDA, CDR2 SQIVND (reference sequence). V shed 5 bases and J 2 bases; nucleotides not matched to a gene: 4. CDR3 bases: TGTGCCAGTAGTCCACAGGGGGCCCCCTACGAGCAGTACTTC. Translated, it gives CASSPQGAPYEQYF.

DNA of the CDR3: TGTGCCTGGAGTCAGGGGCTCGAGCAGTACTTC. Its translation: CAWSQGLEQYF. The chain is built from TRBV30 and TRBJ2-7; tentative D call: TRBD1 (6 bases). The CDR3 length is 11 residues. Deletions cut 2 bases from V and 6 bases from J, with 8 bases between. Germline CDR1 is GTSNPN and CDR2 is SVGIG (reference sequence).

This chain connects TRBV9 to TRBJ2-3, with D uncertain. This CDR3 has 15 amino acids. Germline V gene data show CDR1 as SGDLS and CDR2 as YYNGEE. The V end was cut by 4 bases, the J end by 2 bases, with 14 bases between. The CDR3 DNA is TGTGCCAGCAGCCGCACCAACTCGAACACAGATACGCAGTATTTT. Translation: CASSRTNSNTDTQYF. Full variable domain (rest looked up from reference TRBV9 and TRBJ2-3): DSGVTQTPKHLITATGQRVTLRCSPRSGDLSVYWYQQSLDQGLQFLIQYYNGEERAKGNILERFSAQQFPDLHSELNLSSLELGDSALYFCASSRTNSNTDTQYFGPGTRLTVL.

The rearrangement joins TRBV5-4 to TRBJ2-3; 11 nucleotides line up with TRBD2. V shed 5 bases and J 5 bases; nucleotides not matched to a gene: 1. CDR3 length: 13 amino acids. Germline V gene lookup returns CDR1 SGHNT and CDR2 YYREEE (reference sequence). CDR3 sequence reads: CASRGLAVDTQYF. The CDR3 DNA sequence: TGTGCCAGCAGGGGACTAGCGGTAGATACGCAGTATTTT.

The V and J genes are TRBV7-8 and TRBJ2-5; 10 bases align to TRBD1. The J call may be in error: the DNA end matches TRBJ2-7 better. The CDR3 has 15 amino acids. Germline V gene sequence: CDR1 SGHVS, CDR2 FQNEAQ. In nucleotides, the CDR3 is TGTGCCAGCAGCTTGACCGGGACAGGGGCCTACGAGCAGTACTTC. Amino acids: CASSLTGTGAYEQYF.

The genes are TRBV4-3 and TRBJ2-5; 7 positions match TRBD1. TRBJ2-7 matches the DNA end more closely, so the J call is doubtful. The CDR3 length is 16 residues. From germline, CDR1 is LGHNA and CDR2 YSLEER. The chain's CDR3 is CASSQGRGTAAYEQYF. CDR3 DNA sequence: TGCGCCAGCAGCCAAGGCCGTGGGACAGCGGCCTACGAGCAGTACTTC.

This clone has a single count. V is TRBV7-8 and J is TRBJ2-6, with 7 positions matching TRBD1. With 4 bases clipped from V and 2 bases from J, the junction kept 14 bases outside the gene matches. In germline, CDR1 is SGHVS, CDR2 FQNEAQ. CDR3 length equals 19 residues. The CDR3 is CASSSYSGGLRTGANVLTF. For the CDR3, the DNA is TGTGCCAGCAGCTCATATTCAGGGGGTCTCAGGACTGGGGCCAACGTCCTGACTTTC.

The V and J genes are TRBV19 and TRBJ1-2, with a weak D call TRBD1 (5 bases). V lost 3 bases and J 5 bases, leaving 7 bases between the germline ends. Germline-derived CDR1 and CDR2 are LNHDA and SQIVND (reference sequence). The CDR3 loop spans 12 amino acids. CDR3 region: CASSIPGYGYTF. The DNA for the CDR3 is TGTGCCAGTAGTATTCCAGGGTATGGCTACACCTTC. The full variable domain, with the rest looked up from reference TRBV19 and TRBJ1-2, is DGGITQSPKYLFRKEGQNVTLSCEQNLNHDAMYWYRQDPGQGLRLIYYSQIVNDFQKGDIAEGYSVSREKKESFPLTVTSAQKNPTAFYLCASSIPGYGYTFGSGTRLTVV.

This clone is a singleton in its sample. The chain employs TRBV11-1 and TRBJ1-2; the D gene is possibly TRBD1 (5 bases). This CDR3 is built from 13 residues. V was trimmed by 8 bases and J by 6 bases, leaving 16 bases between them. Germline assignment: CDR1 SGHAT and CDR2 FQDESV (reference sequence). In DNA, the CDR3 is TGTGCCAGCGCGACAGAGGGTGATAATGGCTACACCTTC. Its translation is CASATEGDNGYTF.

This rearrangement joins TRBV11-2 to TRBJ2-2; D uncertain. Trimming pared 2 bases from V and 4 bases from J, leaving 14 bases between. CDR3 length: 16 amino acids. Germline V gene sequence: CDR1 SGHAT, CDR2 FQNNGV. The CDR3 nucleotides are TGTGCCAGCAGCTTAATGAGGCCTGAACGCACCGGGGAGCTGTTTTTT. Translating gives CASSLMRPERTGELFF.

The chain is built from TRBV9 and TRBJ1-4; tentatively, D is TRBD1 (5 bases). The length of the CDR3 is 16 residues. V was trimmed by 1 base and J by 0 bases, leaving 10 bases between them. In germline, CDR1 is SGDLS, CDR2 YYNGEE. The CDR3 DNA reads as TGTGCCAGCAGCGTAACCCAGGGTACAACTAATGAAAAACTGTTTTTT. Translated, it gives CASSVTQGTTNEKLFF.

This clone was seen only once. The chain employs TRBV27 and TRBJ2-1, with a weak D call TRBD1 (6 bases). Trimming took 5 bases from V and 0 from J, leaving 11 bases between them. The germline V gene encodes CDR1 MNHEY and CDR2 SMNVEV (reference sequence). CDR3 length equals 15 residues. The CDR3 DNA reads TGTGCCAGCAGTCAGAACAGGGACTCCTACAATGAGCAGTTCTTC. Protein: CASSQNRDSYNEQFF.

CDR3 in amino acids: CAWSVFSGGAETQYF. The CDR3 DNA follows: TGTGCCTGGAGTGTTTTTAGCGGGGGGGCAGAGACCCAGTACTTC. The rearrangement joins TRBV30 to TRBJ2-5, with 11 nucleotides matching TRBD2. CDR1 GTSNPN and CDR2 SVGIG come from the germline V gene (reference sequence). Trimming at V came to 0 bases and at J to 4 bases, leaving 4 bases not matched to a gene. CDR3 length: 15 residues.

This clone has a handful of counts. The chain combines TRBV27 with TRBJ2-1; possibly TRBD1 for D (5 bases). The germline V and J ends were trimmed by 8 bases and 6 bases, with 5 bases remaining between them. The CDR3 consists of 10 residues. Germline-derived CDR1 and CDR2 are MNHEY and SMNVEV (reference sequence). The CDR3, as DNA: TGTGCCAGCGGGGCCAATGAGCAGTTCTTC. Its translation is CASGANEQFF.